This TCR beta chain is from a study of neoadjuvant anti-PD-1 for oral cavity cancer. Study-level points and caveats: Only a few patients per response group were TCR-analyzed; validation needed.

Stated time point: after neoadjuvant nivolumab, at surgical resection. These newly diagnosed stage II-IVA oral cavity squamous cell carcinoma patients had no prior systemic or radiation treatment. Cohort: HPV-negative, locally advanced oral cavity squamous cell carcinoma patients. V shed 8 bases and J shed 1 base, with 8 bases lying between them. The CDR3 runs to 12 residues. Germline V lookup: CDR1 MNHEY, CDR2 SVGAGI. Concerning this clone: Its antigen is unknown.

TCRdb's table, derived via immunoSEQ multiplex PCR, lists solely in-frame clones and lacks some. The table lists about 23,000 clones, under 30% of them singletons. The sample consisted of tumor tissue, taken after nivolumab (anti-PD-1) treatment. This clonotype was obtained from a person aged 40 to 85 with oral cavity squamous cell carcinoma. The chain has TRBV6-5 and TRBJ1-1; D is unresolved. The CDR3 reads CASSFGNTEAFF. The DNA for the CDR3 is TGTGCCAGCTCGTTCGGGAACACTGAAGCTTTCTTT.